This T cell receptor beta chain originates from a study of cytomegalovirus exposure and HLA in healthy donors. PCR involved 60 Vbeta and 13 Jbeta primers. Sequenced by immunoSEQ multiplex PCR; TCRdb stores in-frame clones only, minus some. Here the sample spans roughly 150,000 clones, around three quarters being singletons. The CDR3 runs 11 residues. Germline loops: CDR1 DFQATT, CDR2 SNEGSKA (reference sequence). Trimming took off 5 bases at V and 6 bases at J, with 11 bases between the two ends. The sequence derives from a woman between 35 and 50 years old in good health and CMV-seronegative. The sequenced material came from PBMCs. The V and J genes are TRBV20-1 and TRBJ2-7; the D gene is possibly TRBD1 (6 bases). The CDR3 coding sequence is TGCAGTGCTTCGACAGGAGGCGAGCAGTACTTC. Translated, it gives CSASTGGEQYF.